One sample yielded the 19 T cell receptor beta chains listed below, sequenced in a study of blood T cell repertoires in COVID-19. Sequencing used immunoSEQ multiplex PCR; TCRdb keeps in-frame clones, though not all of them. Among about 100,000 clones, roughly nine tenths were seen once, and the ten largest hold around 16%. Sequenced material: peripheral blood. Receptors were obtained from a man in his fifties or sixties with acute or convalescent COVID-19.

This sequence joins TRBV3-1 (or the pseudogene TRBV3-2) and TRBJ1-3, with TRBD1 as a possible D gene (5 bases). The germline V gene has CDR1 LGHDT and CDR2 YNNKEL (reference sequence). There are 16 residues in the CDR3. V was trimmed by 3 bases and J by 2 bases, leaving 14 bases between them. The CDR3 coding sequence is TGTGCCAGCAGCCAGGATACGGGACTGGCTGGAAACACCATATATTTT. Translating it yields CASSQDTGLAGNTIYF.

V usage is TRBV6-4 and J usage is TRBJ2-1; D perhaps matches TRBD1 (5 bases). The CDR3 spans 16 residues. Germline V gene lookup returns CDR1 MRHNA and CDR2 SNTAGT. V lost 4 bases, J lost 4 bases, and 17 bases lay in between. The CDR3 nucleotides are TGTGCCAGCAGTGGACAAGGGCAGGGAAAGTACAATGAGCAGTTCTTC. It specifies CASSGQGQGKYNEQFF.

J is TRBJ2-1 and V is TRBV3-1 (or the pseudogene TRBV3-2), with 11 bases aligning to TRBD2. CDR1 LGHDT and CDR2 YNNKEL come from the germline V gene (reference sequence). The trim removed 1 base at V and 3 bases at J, leaving 5 bases unmatched. The CDR3 length is 17 residues. The CDR3: CASSQVIAGGHYNEQFF. The CDR3 DNA follows: TGTGCCAGCAGCCAAGTTATAGCGGGGGGGCACTACAATGAGCAGTTCTTC.

This chain uses TRBV5-5 with TRBJ2-2; 7 nucleotides align to TRBD1. CDR1 SGHKS and CDR2 YYEKEE come from the germline V gene (reference sequence). After removal of 1 base from V and 1 base from J, the junction contained 4 bases not matched to a gene. The CDR3 loop spans 16 amino acids. The CDR3 DNA reads as TGTGCCAGCAGCTTGATATGGACAGGGAACACCGGGGAGCTGTTTTTT. Amino acids: CASSLIWTGNTGELFF.

The J gene is TRBJ2-7, the V gene TRBV12-2; the table's D call, TRBD2, was not checked against the DNA. TRBV12-2 is termed a pseudogene. The CDR3 is 12 amino acids. This CDR3 is CASRWGDYEQYF. CDR3 DNA sequence: TGTGCAAGTCGCTGGGGGGACTACGAGCAGTACTTC.

This chain joins TRBV12-3 or TRBV12-4 and TRBJ2-5; 8 bases map to TRBD1. This CDR3 is 13 amino acids long. Unmatched junction bases numbered 4, after V lost 6 bases and J lost 4 bases. The CDR3 nucleotides are TGTGCCAGCAGACCCGGGACAGGAGAGACCCAGTACTTC. This encodes CASRPGTGETQYF.

The chain has TRBV7-8 and TRBJ2-5, with TRBD2 identical over 8 bases. Trimming at V came to 1 base and at J to 4 bases, leaving 5 bases not matched to a gene. Germline CDR1 SGHVS, CDR2 FQNEAQ. The CDR3 is made up of 15 amino acids. CDR3 residues: CASSLDSGGGETQYF. CDR3 DNA sequence: TGTGCCAGCAGCTTAGACTCGGGGGGGGGAGAGACCCAGTACTTC. Supplemented by reference TRBV7-8 and TRBJ2-5, the full variable domain reads GAGVSQSPRYKVAKRGQDVALRCDPISGHVSLFWYQQALGQGPEFLTYFQNEAQLDKSGLPSDRFFAERPEGSVSTLKIQRTQQEDSAVYLCASSLDSGGGETQYFGPGTRLLVL.

V gene TRBV7-8 combines with J gene TRBJ1-2; D might be TRBD1 (6 bases). CDR1 and CDR2 (germline): SGHVS, FQNEAQ. Trimming took 0 bases from V and 4 from J, leaving 24 bases between them. The CDR3 has 19 residues. The CDR3 protein is CASSLAPAGTRGNFYGYTF. The CDR3 DNA is TGTGCCAGCAGCTTAGCCCCTGCCGGGACCAGGGGAAATTTCTATGGCTACACCTTC. Based on the CDR3 plus reference TRBV7-8 and TRBJ1-2, the full variable domain is GAGVSQSPRYKVAKRGQDVALRCDPISGHVSLFWYQQALGQGPEFLTYFQNEAQLDKSGLPSDRFFAERPEGSVSTLKIQRTQQEDSAVYLCASSLAPAGTRGNFYGYTFGSGTRLTVV.

This chain connects TRBV11-2 to TRBJ1-6, with D maybe TRBD1 (6 bases). Germline CDR1 is SGHAT and CDR2 is FQNNGV. With 3 bases removed from V and 6 bases from J, the gap between germline ends came to 12 bases. The CDR3 consists of 15 residues. CDR3 sequence reads: CASSLTLQGNSPLHF. CDR3 DNA sequence: TGTGCCAGCAGCTTGACCCTACAGGGTAATTCACCCCTCCACTTT.

This clone was seen just once. The chain recombines TRBV30 with TRBJ2-1; TRBD2 might be the D (6 bases). The V gene's germline CDR1 is GTSNPN and CDR2 SVGIG (reference sequence). With 2 bases removed from V and 7 bases from J, the gap between germline ends came to 15 bases. The CDR3 runs 14 residues. DNA for the CDR3: TGTGCCTGGAGTCAACGACTAGGGGATAATGAGCAGTTCTTC. Encoded protein: CAWSQRLGDNEQFF.

V is TRBV5-6 and J is TRBJ1-6, with 7 nucleotides matching TRBD1. The ends lost 4 bases at V and 5 bases at J; junction bases unmatched: 9. Germline values: CDR1 SGHDT, CDR2 YYEEEE. This CDR3 is built from 16 residues. The CDR3 nucleotides are TGTGCCAGCAGCGTCCCCGGGACAGCGAATAATTCACCCCTCCACTTT. This encodes CASSVPGTANNSPLHF.

This clone is a singleton in its sample. The chain links TRBV6-5 to TRBJ1-4; D remains unclear. Germline assignment: CDR1 MNHEY and CDR2 SVGAGI. Trimming pared 5 bases from V and 6 bases from J, leaving 16 bases between. This CDR3 is 15 amino acids long. CDR3 amino acids: CASSLRVMADEKLFF. CDR3 coding DNA: TGTGCCAGCAGTCTCCGGGTGATGGCGGATGAAAAACTGTTTTTT.

The chain uses TRBV27 and TRBJ1-5; no definite D call. Germline V gene data show CDR1 as MNHEY and CDR2 as SMNVEV (reference sequence). This CDR3 contains 13 residues. V was clipped by 2 bases and J by 7 bases, with 9 bases between them. The CDR3 nucleotides are TGTGCCAGCAGTTTAATGGAGAGCCAGCCCCAGCATTTT. It yields the protein CASSLMESQPQHF.

The chain links TRBV5-4 to TRBJ2-6; no definite D call. The germline CDR1 and CDR2 sequences are SGHNT and YYREEE (reference sequence). This CDR3 has 14 residues. Between the trimmed V and J ends, which lost 6 bases and 0 bases, there was a span of 7 bases. CDR3 DNA sequence: TGTGCCAGCAAACTTGACTCTGGGGCCAACGTCCTGACTTTC. This gives the protein CASKLDSGANVLTF.

The V gene is TRBV6-5, the J gene TRBJ1-5; 7 bases match TRBD1. Unmatched junction bases numbered 4, after V lost 6 bases and J lost 5 bases. From germline, CDR1 is MNHEY and CDR2 SVGAGI. CDR3 size: 13 residues. The CDR3 DNA is TGTGCCAGCAGGGGACAGAACCATCAGCCCCAGCATTTT. Translating gives CASRGQNHQPQHF.

The chain carries TRBV27 and TRBJ2-5; TRBD1 might be the D (6 bases). The V and J ends lost 8 bases and 1 base respectively, with 8 bases between them. This CDR3 has 12 amino acids. Germline V gene lookup returns CDR1 MNHEY and CDR2 SMNVEV (reference sequence). This CDR3 reads CASGQTQETQYF. For the CDR3, the DNA is TGTGCCAGCGGACAGACCCAAGAGACCCAGTACTTC.

This chain uses TRBV28 with TRBJ2-1; 13 bases are shared with TRBD2. This CDR3 spans 18 amino acids. In germline, CDR1 is MDHEN, CDR2 SYDVKM. Unmatched junction bases numbered 5, after V lost 3 bases and J lost 0 bases. In DNA, the CDR3 is TGTGCCAGCAGTTTCGGGACTAGCGGGGCCAGCTCCTACAATGAGCAGTTCTTC. It codes for CASSFGTSGASSYNEQFF.

The chain carries TRBV4-3 and TRBJ2-1, with D possibly TRBD1 on 6 matching bases. V lost 1 base and J 5 bases, leaving 12 bases between the germline ends. Germline V gives CDR1 LGHNA, CDR2 YSLEER. The CDR3 has 15 amino acids. As DNA, the CDR3 is TGCGCCAGCAGCCAAGTCGGGGACACCGACAATGAGCAGTTCTTC. Encoded protein: CASSQVGDTDNEQFF.

This clone appeared once. CDR3 coding DNA: TGTGCCAGTAGTATAGCACGAAGCAGGGAGGACACTGAAGCTTTCTTT. Its protein product is CASSIARSREDTEAFF. The genes are TRBV19 and TRBJ1-1; TRBD1 might be the D (5 bases). This CDR3 contains 16 residues. V was trimmed by 1 base and J by 3 bases, leaving 15 bases between them. Germline assignment: CDR1 LNHDA and CDR2 SQIVND (reference sequence).